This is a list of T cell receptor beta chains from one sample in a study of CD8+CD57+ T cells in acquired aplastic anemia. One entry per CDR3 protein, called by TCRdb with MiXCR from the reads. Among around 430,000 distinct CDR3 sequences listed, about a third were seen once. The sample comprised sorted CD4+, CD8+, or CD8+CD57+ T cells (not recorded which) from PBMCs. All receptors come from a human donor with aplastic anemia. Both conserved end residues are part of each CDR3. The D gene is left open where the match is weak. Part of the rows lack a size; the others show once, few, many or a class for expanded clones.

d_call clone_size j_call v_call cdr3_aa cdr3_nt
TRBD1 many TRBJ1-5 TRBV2 CASREDRVQPQHF TGTGCCAGCAGAGAAGACAGGGTACAGCCCCAGCATTTT
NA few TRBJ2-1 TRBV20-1 CSAPDSAREQFF TGCAGTGCCCCGGACAGTGCTCGGGAGCAGTTCTTC
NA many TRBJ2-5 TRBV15 CATSRDRWGRETQYF TGTGCCACCAGCAGAGACCGGTGGGGTCGGGAGACCCAGTACTTC
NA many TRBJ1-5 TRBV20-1 CSASHPQGRQPQHF TGCAGTGCTTCCCACCCCCAGGGTAGGCAGCCCCAGCATTTT
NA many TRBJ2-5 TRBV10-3 CAISGIDQETQYF TGTGCCATCAGTGGGATCGACCAAGAGACCCAGTACTTC
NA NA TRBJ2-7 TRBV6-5 CASSYSLGYEQYF TGTGCCAGCAGTTACAGTTTAGGCTACGAGCAGTACTTC
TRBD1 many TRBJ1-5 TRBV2 CASSGQGMQPQHF TGTGCCAGCAGCGGACAGGGGATGCAGCCCCAGCATTTT
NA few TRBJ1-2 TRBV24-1 CATSAGTFYGYTF TGTGCCACCAGTGCGGGCACCTTCTATGGCTACACCTTC
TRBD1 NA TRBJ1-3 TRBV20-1 CSALQGAGNTIYF TGCAGTGCTCTCCAGGGGGCAGGAAACACCATATATTTT
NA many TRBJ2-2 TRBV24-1 CATSRSGAGELFF TGTGCCACCAGTCGTTCGGGTGCCGGGGAGCTGTTTTTT
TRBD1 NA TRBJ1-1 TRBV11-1 CASSSGQGAVDTEAFF TGTGCCAGCAGCTCGGGACAGGGGGCGGTGGACACTGAAGCTTTTTTT
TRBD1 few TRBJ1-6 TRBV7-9 CASSYGTDNSPLHF TGTGCCAGCAGTTACGGGACAGATAATTCACCCCTCCACTTT
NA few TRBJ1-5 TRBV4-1 CASNSSRGRGPSNQPQHF TGCGCCAGCAATTCCTCCCGCGGTCGGGGGCCTAGCAATCAGCCCCAGCATTTT
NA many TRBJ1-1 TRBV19 CASKGDQLNTEAFF TGTGCCAGTAAGGGGGATCAACTGAACACTGAAGCTTTCTTT
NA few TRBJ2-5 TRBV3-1 CASSQRDSETQYF TGTGCCAGCAGCCAACGGGACTCAGAGACCCAGTACTTC
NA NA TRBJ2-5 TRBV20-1 CSARRSGRGYPSQETQYF TGCAGTGCCAGACGGAGTGGCAGGGGTTACCCCTCCCAAGAGACCCAGTACTTC
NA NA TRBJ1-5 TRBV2 CASSSRTFFKPQHF TGTGCCAGCAGCTCCCGGACTTTCTTTAAGCCCCAGCATTTT
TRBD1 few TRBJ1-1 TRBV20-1 CSAQQGFGLTEAFF TGCAGTGCCCAACAGGGGTTCGGATTGACTGAAGCTTTCTTT
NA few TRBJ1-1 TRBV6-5 CASSYSRLGNTEAFF TGTGCCAGCAGTTATAGTCGCCTGGGGAACACTGAAGCTTTCTTT
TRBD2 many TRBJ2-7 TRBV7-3 CASSSILAGVSEQYF TGTGCCAGCAGCTCAATACTAGCGGGAGTCTCCGAGCAGTACTTC
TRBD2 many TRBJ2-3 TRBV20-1 CSVFVQRDYTDTQYF TGCAGTGTCTTCGTCCAGCGGGACTACACAGATACGCAGTATTTT
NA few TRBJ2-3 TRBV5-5 CASSLVVGAGDTQYF TGTGCCAGCAGCTTGGTAGTGGGAGCGGGAGATACGCAGTATTTT
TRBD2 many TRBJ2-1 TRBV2 CASRGLAAGNEQFF TGTGCCAGCAGGGGACTAGCGGCGGGGAATGAGCAGTTCTTC
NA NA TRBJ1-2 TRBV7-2 CASSLTGEHGYTF TGTGCCAGCAGCTTAACGGGGGAGCATGGCTACACCTTC
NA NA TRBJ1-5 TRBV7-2 CASSPRPGRNQPQHF TGTGCCAGCAGCCCTCGGCCAGGGCGGAATCAGCCCCAGCATTTT
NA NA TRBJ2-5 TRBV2 CASTPLEAQYF TGTGCCAGCACCCCGCTCGAGGCCCAGTACTTC
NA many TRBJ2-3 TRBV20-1 CSGRAGNTDTQYF TGCAGTGGGCGAGCGGGTAACACAGATACGCAGTATTTT
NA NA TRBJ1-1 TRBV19 CASKDTPNTEAFF TGTGCCAGTAAGGACACACCGAACACTGAAGCTTTCTTT